This T cell receptor beta chain was observed in a study of cytomegalovirus exposure and HLA in healthy donors. Points from the study as a whole: Only CMV serostatus was available as immune exposure information.

Per the germline V gene, CDR1 is SQVTM and CDR2 is ANQGSEA. V gave up 4 bases and J gave up 5 bases; unmatched junction bases: 5. The CDR3 sequence is 13 residues long. The PCR contained 60 Vbeta and 13 Jbeta primers. This table comes from immunoSEQ multiplex PCR, and its TCRdb copy is limited to in-frame clones, with some not included. The top ten hold less than 7% of the sample, which has some 200,000 clones, over 80% seen once. With respect to this clone: The target antigen is unknown.

The V call is TRBV29-1, the J call TRBJ2-5, with 9 bases matching TRBD2. Sequences were obtained from PBMCs. The TCR originated in a man between 40 and 49 years old in good health and CMV-seropositive. CDR3 residues: CSVGGGALETQYF. CDR3 nucleotide sequence: TGCAGCGTTGGCGGGGGGGCTTTGGAGACCCAGTACTTC.